This TCR beta chain was sequenced in a study of CD8 T cells in Susac syndrome. Trimming removed 8 bases from V and 0 bases from J; junction bases left unmatched: 5. Germline V CDR1 and CDR2: LGHDT, YNNKEL (reference sequence). The CDR3 covers 15 residues. Random hexamers primed reverse transcription of about 0.45 to 1 ug RNA. Across 54 Vbeta and 13 Jbeta, immunoSEQ multiplex PCR amplified TCR beta CDR3. TCRdb passed the immunoSEQ multiplex PCR reads through MiXCR, listing each CDR3 protein once. The data hold approximately 170,000 distinct CDR3 sequences, with around 95% observed a single time. Sequencing of TCR beta was carried out in blood CD8+ and CD4+ T cells.

The chain recombines TRBV3-1 with TRBJ2-1, with 9 bases aligning to TRBD2. Sequenced input: CD4+ T cells from PBMCs. This TCR was recovered from a human donor in good health. CDR3: CASGSGGSSYNEQFF. CDR3 bases: TGTGCCAGCGGTAGCGGGGGAAGCTCCTACAATGAGCAGTTCTTC.